Sequencing of this T cell receptor beta chain was carried out in a study of blood T cell repertoires in COVID-19 (dated by TCRdb to 2020 to 2021). Regarding the study in general: The collaborator samples originated in the United States, Italy and Spain and spanned the acute and convalescent phases of COVID-19. The material from the prospective study consisted of cDNA or gDNA derived from T cells, B-cell-depleted T cells, or PBMCs. Subjects who had been exposed to COVID-19, were actively infected with it, or had recovered from it provided the deeply sampled blood TCRbeta repertoires that made up the dataset. The repertoires were made available in a free public database intended to serve as a resource for research on the immune response to SARS-CoV-2. Samples came from the ongoing ImmuneRACE study (first 160 participants) plus 1,254 subjects from 6 global collaborators. Sample metadata almost always included a de-identified subject ID, COVID-19 status, age in years and sex. Where available, HLA class I and class II types were obtained from metadata supplied by the sample provider rather than from assay-based typing. The full study reports these points: Clinical and demographic metadata were provided uncurated, with the amount varying by source and participant.

TCRbeta CDR3 regions were amplified from genomic DNA by means of the immunoSEQ Assay, a bias-controlled multiplex PCR. In the paper's pipeline: Within the assay, amplification of reference gene primers was used to estimate how many nucleated cells each sample contained. To quantify the absolute abundance of each unique TCRbeta CDR3 rearrangement, sequence reads were collapsed and filtered. For each sample, productive Simpson clonality was calculated as the square root of Simpson's diversity index over productive rearrangements. TCRdb took this table from immuneACCESS and kept in-frame rearrangements with V and J called. Such tables lack part of the clones; where checked against another copy, unresolved V genes explain under half of the gap, and the rest is unexplained. The V and J calls and clone size are taken from that table; D and trimming were inferred from the DNA. This sample holds approximately 400,000 clones; roughly 90% were observed only once. Over 1% of the sample comes from the top ten.

Turning to this clone: It has no known antigen specificity. No much larger clone exists at a distance of one base, and base qualities are not known.

V and J are trimmed by 3 bases and 4 bases, and the gene matches miss 6 bases of the junction. Including cysteine and phenylalanine, the CDR3 has 14 amino acids. Only the CDR3 DNA stays, 42 bases, in frame from base 1. Reading the germline V gene (reference sequence) gives CDR1 LNHDA and CDR2 SQIVND. Each collaborating institution followed its own protocols to collect whole blood in K2EDTA tubes. For TCRbeta analysis, collaborators shipped samples as frozen whole blood, isolated PBMCs, or DNA extracted from either of those sample types. Sequences were obtained from peripheral blood. The rearranged segments are TRBV19 and TRBJ2-7, and 7 junction bases match TRBD1. This receptor was taken from a man aged 40-50 years with acute or convalescent COVID-19. The nucleotide sequence is given as TGTGCCAGTAGTATGGTGACAGGGCAGTACGAGCAGTACTTC. Its protein reads: CASSMVTGQYEQYF.